The 27 T cell receptor beta chains below come from one sample, sequenced in a study of T cells in Graves' hyperthyroidism and ophthalmopathy. The investigators amplified TCR beta CDR3 regions from RNA transcripts. A first-round RT-PCR of the TCR CDR3 used the HTBI primer set. TCRdb ran MiXCR on the multiplex PCR reads and lists one entry per CDR3 protein. The sample has around 600,000 distinct CDR3 sequences, approximately 15% seen once. Material for sequencing was blood. Source of these receptors: a woman between 50 and 59 years old with Graves' ophthalmopathy.

The genes are TRBV6-1 and TRBJ2-7, with 10 nucleotides matching TRBD2. From germline, CDR1 is MNHNS and CDR2 SASEGT. The CDR3 loop spans 19 amino acids. Unmatched junction bases numbered 12, after V lost 1 base and J lost 0 bases. As DNA, the CDR3 is TGTGCCAGCAGTGAAGGGCGGCTAGCGGGAGTGATAAGCTCCTACGAGCAGTACTTC. Translated, it gives CASSEGRLAGVISSYEQYF.

This clonotype has ten or more counts. The chain has TRBV12-3 or TRBV12-4 and TRBJ2-7; D could derive from TRBD1 or TRBD2 (6 bases each). CDR3 length: 12 amino acids. Trimming left V 6 bases short and J 5 bases short, with 11 bases between. CDR3 nucleotides: TGTGCCAGCAGAAAGGGGGGTAACGAGCAGTACTTC. This gives the protein CASRKGGNEQYF.

This clonotype has a count of ten or more. The V and J genes are TRBV27 and TRBJ1-2; D gene unclear. The ends were cut back, 7 bases at V and 8 bases at J, with 11 bases in the middle. The CDR3 contains 11 residues. CDR1 is MNHEY and CDR2 is SMNVEV in the germline V gene (reference sequence). DNA for the CDR3: TGTGCCAGCATTGGGGTAGAGGGCTACACCTTC. It is translated as CASIGVEGYTF.

This rearrangement joins TRBV4-1 to TRBJ2-7; tentative D call: TRBD2 (6 bases). Germline CDR1 and CDR2: MGHRA and YSYEKL. The CDR3 consists of 16 residues. V was pared by 1 base and J by 5 bases, with 18 bases between. CDR3 nucleotide sequence: TGCGCCAGCAGCCAAGCCCTAGGGCCAGGGAGGCACGAGCAGTACTTC. Its protein product is CASSQALGPGRHEQYF.

This clonotype has only a few counts. A read error is possible here, since a much larger clone lies one base away. The chain employs TRBV28 and TRBJ1-5, with 9 bases identical to TRBD1. This CDR3 has 18 residues. Per germline, CDR1 MDHEN and CDR2 SYDVKM. V shed 7 bases and J 2 bases; nucleotides not matched to a gene: 15. The CDR3 DNA follows: TGTGCCAGCAATTCCCGGGACAGGGTTTTTATTGGCAATCAGCCCCAGCATTTT. Its protein is CASNSRDRVFIGNQPQHF.

The rearrangement links TRBV5-5 to TRBJ1-2; TRBD1 agrees at 9 bases. The CDR3 contains 14 residues. The V gene's germline CDR1 is SGHKS and CDR2 YYEKEE (reference sequence). The V and J ends lost 5 bases and 8 bases, in that order; junction bases with no gene match: 10. CDR3 sequence reads: CASRYFGTGRGYTF. The CDR3 DNA sequence: TGTGCCAGCAGATATTTCGGGACAGGGCGCGGCTACACCTTC.

This clonotype was recorded a few times. This sequence may be a read error, since a much larger clone differs from it by one base. The chain is built from TRBV5-1 and TRBJ2-7; D gene unclear. Germline-derived CDR1 and CDR2 are SGHRS and YFSETQ. This CDR3 has 14 residues. In nucleotides, the CDR3 is TGCGCCAGCAGCTTTCTTCCCGGTGCCTACGGGCAGTACTTC. Residues: CASSFLPGAYGQYF.

The rearrangement uses TRBV7-3 and TRBJ2-7; TRBD1 might be the D (5 bases). CDR3 size: 13 residues. Germline CDR1 is SGHTA and CDR2 is FQGTGA. V gave up 1 base and J gave up 5 bases, with 9 bases separating them. CDR3 loop: CASSLNRGHEQYF. In DNA, the CDR3 is TGTGCCAGCAGCTTAAATAGGGGCCACGAGCAGTACTTC.

This clonotype showed up many times. V gene TRBV2 combines with J gene TRBJ2-3; 9 bases align to TRBD2. V dropped 10 bases and J dropped 0; count of bases not matched to a gene: 5. Germline CDR1 and CDR2: SNHLY and FYNNEI. This CDR3 spans 14 amino acids. The CDR3 protein is CATEREASTDTQYF. CDR3 sequence (DNA): TGTGCCACCGAGCGGGAGGCTAGCACAGATACGCAGTATTTT.

This chain connects TRBV12-3 or TRBV12-4 to TRBJ2-7; D is unresolved. V was pared by 0 bases and J by 4 bases, with 7 bases between. This CDR3 spans 13 amino acids. Here the CDR3 reads CASSLALGYEQYF. The CDR3 coding sequence is TGTGCCAGCAGTTTAGCGCTGGGGTACGAGCAGTACTTC.

This clonotype was found many times. This sequence joins TRBV6-5 and TRBJ1-1; TRBD1 is a possible D gene (6 bases). Trimming pared 2 bases from V and 7 bases from J, leaving 14 bases between. The CDR3 covers 14 residues. Germline V gene sequence: CDR1 MNHEY, CDR2 SVGAGI. The CDR3 spells CASSYEEGGVEAFF. The CDR3 nucleotides read TGTGCCAGCAGTTACGAGGAGGGGGGGGTTGAAGCTTTCTTT.

The chain uses TRBV6-1 and TRBJ2-3, with 8 bases matching TRBD1. The germline CDR1 and CDR2 sequences are MNHNS and SASEGT. With V trimmed by 5 bases and J by 2 bases, 6 bases remained unmatched. The CDR3 is 15 residues long. The CDR3 DNA reads as TGTGCCAGCAGTAAGACAGGGGCGTACACAGATACGCAGTATTTT. This codes for CASSKTGAYTDTQYF.

On this clonotype: The junction does not match germline at one end; this may be a read error. The rearrangement links TRBV4-3 to TRBJ2-7; 13 bases line up with TRBD2. The CDR3 totals 16 residues. CDR1 is LGHNA, CDR2 YSLEER, per germline. The CDR3 region is CASSQVGTSGNLPLDF. For the CDR3, the DNA is TGCGCCAGCAGCCAAGTAGGGACTAGCGGGAATCTGCCGCTTGACTTC.

The chain has TRBV4-3 and TRBJ2-1; possibly TRBD2 for D (5 bases). CDR1 is LGHNA and CDR2 is YSLEER in the germline V gene. The V end was cut by 0 bases, the J end by 6 bases, with 15 bases between. This CDR3 spans 16 amino acids. This CDR3 reads CASSQDGLATLNEQFF. As DNA, the CDR3 is TGCGCCAGCAGCCAAGATGGGCTAGCCACCCTCAATGAGCAGTTCTTC.

This clonotype has ten or more counts. The chain recombines TRBV3-1 with TRBJ2-3; 7 bases align to TRBD2. The junction had 6 bases not matched to a gene; V was cut back by 3 bases and J by 0 bases. The length of the CDR3 is 16 residues. The germline CDR1 and CDR2 sequences are LGHDT and YNNKEL (reference sequence). The DNA of the CDR3 is TGTGCCAGCAGCCAGCTAGCGGACCCGAGCACAGATACGCAGTATTTT. The encoded protein is CASSQLADPSTDTQYF.

In its sample, this clonotype was seen a few times. The chain employs TRBV15 and TRBJ1-5, with D tentatively TRBD1 (6 bases). Trimming left V 3 bases short and J 2 bases short, with 14 bases between. Germline V gene lookup returns CDR1 LNHNV and CDR2 YYDKDF (reference sequence). The CDR3 has 16 amino acids. In DNA form, the CDR3 reads TGTGCCACCAGCAGTACCAGGGGTCCTGGCAATCAGCCCCAGCATTTT. Translated, it gives CATSSTRGPGNQPQHF.

This clonotype was recorded a few times. CDR3: CASQLAGAYNEQFF. For the CDR3, the DNA is TGTGCCAGTCAACTAGCGGGAGCCTACAATGAGCAGTTCTTC. The genes are TRBV6-2 or TRBV6-3 and TRBJ2-1; TRBD2 aligns across 11 bases. Looked up from germline, CDR1 is MNHEY and CDR2 is SVGEGT. Trimming took 9 bases from V and 2 from J; bases not matched to a gene: 3. The CDR3 runs 14 residues.

J is TRBJ1-5 and V is TRBV28, with D possibly matching TRBD1 (6 bases). V was clipped by 6 bases and J by 0 bases, with 12 bases between them. Germline values: CDR1 MDHEN, CDR2 SYDVKM. The length of the CDR3 is 15 residues. The CDR3 bases are TGTGCCAGCAGGTTGGACAGATATAGCAATCAGCCCCAGCATTTT. It yields the protein CASRLDRYSNQPQHF.

V is TRBV15 and J is TRBJ1-1; a weak D match, TRBD1 (5 bases). This CDR3 has 13 amino acids. Per germline, CDR1 LNHNV and CDR2 YYDKDF (reference sequence). V lost 8 bases, J lost 1 base, and 11 bases lay in between. DNA for the CDR3: TGTGCCACCCAAACTACAGGGAACACTGAAGCTTTCTTT. The encoded protein is CATQTTGNTEAFF.

V is TRBV19 and J is TRBJ2-2, with 7 nucleotides matching TRBD2. From germline, CDR1 is LNHDA and CDR2 SQIVND (reference sequence). The CDR3 runs 16 residues. J was trimmed by 6 bases and V by 1 base; bases with no gene match: 8. CDR3 protein: CASSIVPAGSAGELFF. CDR3 coding DNA: TGTGCCAGTAGTATAGTGCCAGCGGGATCCGCCGGGGAGCTGTTTTTT. The full variable domain, completed using reference TRBV19 and TRBJ2-2, is DGGITQSPKYLFRKEGQNVTLSCEQNLNHDAMYWYRQDPGQGLRLIYYSQIVNDFQKGDIAEGYSVSREKKESFPLTVTSAQKNPTAFYLCASSIVPAGSAGELFFGEGSRLTVL.

This clonotype turned up a few times. The rearrangement uses TRBV29-1 and TRBJ1-2; 7 bases agree with TRBD1. With 1 base clipped from V and 7 bases from J, the junction kept 3 bases outside the gene matches. CDR1 is SQVTM and CDR2 is ANQGSEA in the germline V gene. CDR3 length equals 12 residues. The CDR3 DNA follows: TGCAGCGTTGAAGGGACAGGCCCTGGCTACACCTTC. Translation gives CSVEGTGPGYTF.

The chain carries TRBV30 and TRBJ2-5, with 8 bases lining up with TRBD1. V lost 2 bases and J lost 5; bases outside the gene matches: 19. CDR1 is GTSNPN, CDR2 SVGIG, per germline (reference sequence). This CDR3 contains 18 residues. CDR3 sequence (DNA): TGTGCCTGGAGTAAACAAGGGGGCAGGGGGCGATTTTTGGAGACCCAGTACTTC. Its translation is CAWSKQGGRGRFLETQYF.

This clonotype appeared many times. The V gene is TRBV7-9, the J gene TRBJ1-1; D gene uncertain. The V gene lost 0 bases and the J gene lost 1 base, with 6 bases spanning the gap. The length of the CDR3 is 14 residues. CDR1 and CDR2 (germline): SEHNR, FQNEAQ (reference sequence). The DNA of the CDR3 is TGTGCCAGCAGCTTAGCGCTGAAGAACACTGAAGCTTTCTTT. It encodes CASSLALKNTEAFF.

This clonotype was counted many times. The chain recombines TRBV28 with TRBJ2-1; TRBD2 agrees at 12 bases. CDR3 length: 16 amino acids. In germline, CDR1 is MDHEN, CDR2 SYDVKM. The V and J ends lost 8 bases and 6 bases, in that order; junction bases with no gene match: 11. CDR3 sequence reads: CASETSGGIWSNEQFF. The CDR3 DNA follows: TGTGCCAGCGAGACTAGCGGGGGCATATGGAGCAATGAGCAGTTCTTC.

This clonotype has only a few counts. J is TRBJ2-1 and V is TRBV28; 11 nucleotides agree with TRBD2. In germline, CDR1 is MDHEN, CDR2 SYDVKM. V trimming: 1 base; J trimming: 4 bases; junction bases outside the gene matches: 6. The CDR3 spans 17 residues. This CDR3 reads CASSLLTSGRLYNEQFF. The CDR3 DNA is TGTGCCAGCAGTTTATTAACTAGCGGGAGATTGTACAATGAGCAGTTCTTC.

This clonotype was picked up a small number of times. V gene TRBV9 combines with J gene TRBJ1-2; TRBD1 aligns across 7 bases. This CDR3 spans 15 amino acids. Trimming cost V 2 bases and J 3 bases; bases outside gene matches: 7. Germline-derived CDR1 and CDR2 are SGDLS and YYNGEE. DNA for the CDR3: TGTGCCAGCAGCGTGGGGACAGCGAAGGACTATGGCTACACCTTC. The encoded protein is CASSVGTAKDYGYTF.

V usage is TRBV5-6 and J usage is TRBJ1-2; D gene unclear. Per germline, CDR1 SGHDT and CDR2 YYEEEE. The V end lost 4 bases, the J end lost 8 bases, and 21 bases lay between the germline ends. There are 15 residues in the CDR3. The CDR3 DNA reads TGTGCCAGCAGCCCAGAGAACGGGGAATTCGGAGGCTACACCTTC. Amino acids: CASSPENGEFGGYTF.